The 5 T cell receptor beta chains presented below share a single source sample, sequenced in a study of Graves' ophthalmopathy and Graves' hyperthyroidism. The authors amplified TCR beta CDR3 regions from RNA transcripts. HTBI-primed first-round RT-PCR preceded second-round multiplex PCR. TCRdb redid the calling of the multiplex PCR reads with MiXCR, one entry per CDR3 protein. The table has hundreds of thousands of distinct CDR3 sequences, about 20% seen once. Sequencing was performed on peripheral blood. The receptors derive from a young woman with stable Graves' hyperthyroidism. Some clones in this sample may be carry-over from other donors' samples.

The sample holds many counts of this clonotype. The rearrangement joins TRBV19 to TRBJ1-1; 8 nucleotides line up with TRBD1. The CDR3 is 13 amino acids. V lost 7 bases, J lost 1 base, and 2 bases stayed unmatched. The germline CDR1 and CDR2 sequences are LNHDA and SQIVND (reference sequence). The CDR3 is CASMDRANTEAFF. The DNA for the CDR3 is TGTGCCAGTATGGACAGGGCGAACACTGAAGCTTTCTTT. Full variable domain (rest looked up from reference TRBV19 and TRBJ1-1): DGGITQSPKYLFRKEGQNVTLSCEQNLNHDAMYWYRQDPGQGLRLIYYSQIVNDFQKGDIAEGYSVSREKKESFPLTVTSAQKNPTAFYLCASMDRANTEAFFGQGTRLTVV.

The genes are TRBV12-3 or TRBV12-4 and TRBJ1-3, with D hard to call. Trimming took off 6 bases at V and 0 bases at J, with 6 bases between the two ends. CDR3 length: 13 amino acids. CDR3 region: CASSGNSGNTIYF. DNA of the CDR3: TGTGCCAGCAGCGGTAACTCTGGAAACACCATATATTTT.

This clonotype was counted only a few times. CDR3: CSVRDGGNQPQHF. The CDR3 DNA sequence: TGCAGCGTTAGGGACGGGGGCAATCAGCCCCAGCATTTT. The chain recombines TRBV29-1 with TRBJ1-5; the D gene is possibly TRBD1 (5 bases). Germline CDR1 and CDR2: SQVTM and ANQGSEA. There are 13 residues in the CDR3. V lost 5 bases and J lost 2, with 10 bases in between.

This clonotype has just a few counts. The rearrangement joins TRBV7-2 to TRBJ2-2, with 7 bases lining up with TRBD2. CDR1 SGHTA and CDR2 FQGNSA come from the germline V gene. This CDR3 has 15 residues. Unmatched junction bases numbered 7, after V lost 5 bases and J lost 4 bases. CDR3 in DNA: TGTGCCAGCAGCCGCGGGGGTAGCGGCACCGGGGAGCTGTTTTTT. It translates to CASSRGGSGTGELFF.

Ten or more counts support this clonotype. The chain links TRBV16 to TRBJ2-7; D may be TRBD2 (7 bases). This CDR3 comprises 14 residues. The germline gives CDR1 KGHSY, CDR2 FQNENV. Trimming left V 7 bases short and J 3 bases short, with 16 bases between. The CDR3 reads CASIPGEGRYEQYF. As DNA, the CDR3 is TGTGCCAGCATCCCAGGGGAGGGGCGCTACGAGCAGTACTTC.